These 15 T cell receptor beta chains were sequenced from one sample in a study of cytomegalovirus exposure and HLA in healthy donors. The PCR was carried out with 60 Vbeta primers and 13 Jbeta primers. The assay was immunoSEQ multiplex PCR, and TCRdb's table has in-frame clones only and misses some. The data show about 130,000 clones, 81% seen once. Sequences were obtained from PBMCs. The receptors originated from a woman aged 40 to 49 in good health and CMV-seropositive.

The V gene is TRBV25-1, the J gene TRBJ2-7; D is unclear. This CDR3 comprises 13 residues. Between the trimmed V and J ends, which lost 1 base and 13 bases, there was a span of 17 bases. Germline values: CDR1 MGHDK, CDR2 SYGVNS. The CDR3 DNA reads TGTGCCAGCAGTGAATCCCTAGACCCTGGGTACTACTTC. It is translated as CASSESLDPGYYF.

J is TRBJ1-5 and V is TRBV27; D gene unclear. V gave up 6 bases and J gave up 2 bases, with 23 bases separating them. CDR1 is MNHEY and CDR2 is SMNVEV in the germline V gene (reference sequence). There are 18 residues in the CDR3. CDR3 sequence (DNA): TGTGCCAGCAGCCTAAAAGGACCTATCCTCGGGGGCAATCAGCCCCAGCATTTT. It specifies CASSLKGPILGGNQPQHF.

CDR3 loop: CASSVGVTVVNTEAFF. In DNA form, the CDR3 reads TGTGCCAGCAGCGTAGGGGTGACAGTCGTGAACACTGAAGCTTTCTTT. This chain connects TRBV9 to TRBJ1-1; perhaps TRBD1 as D (5 bases). This CDR3 comprises 16 residues. V dropped 0 bases and J dropped 0 bases, with 12 bases sitting between them. CDR1 and CDR2 (germline): SGDLS, YYNGEE.

The V and J genes are TRBV6-4 and TRBJ2-2; D is unresolved. Per germline, CDR1 MRHNA and CDR2 SNTAGT. Between the trimmed V and J ends, which lost 4 bases and 3 bases, there was a span of 9 bases. The CDR3 is made up of 14 amino acids. The CDR3 here is CASSAQAYTGELFF. CDR3 nucleotides: TGTGCCAGCAGTGCCCAGGCCTACACCGGGGAGCTGTTTTTT.

The rearrangement uses TRBV5-1 and TRBJ2-2; TRBD2 aligns across 7 bases. Germline values: CDR1 SGHRS, CDR2 YFSETQ. With 4 bases clipped from V and 10 bases from J, the junction kept 13 bases outside the gene matches. This CDR3 comprises 15 residues. The DNA for the CDR3 is TGCGCCAGCAGCACTACTGGAATAGCGGGTGAGGAGCTGTTTTTT. Protein: CASSTTGIAGEELFF.

This chain uses TRBV6-5 with TRBJ2-2; 9 bases match TRBD1. J was trimmed by 3 bases and V by 6 bases; bases with no gene match: 2. The CDR3 loop spans 14 amino acids. Germline CDR1 MNHEY, CDR2 SVGAGI. CDR3 sequence (DNA): TGTGCCAGCAGGAGGACAGGGGACACCGGGGAGCTGTTTTTT. Translated, it gives CASRRTGDTGELFF.

The chain recombines TRBV7-9 with TRBJ2-3; perhaps TRBD1 as D (5 bases). The germline CDR1 and CDR2 sequences are SEHNR and FQNEAQ (reference sequence). The CDR3 has 16 residues. The germline V and J ends were trimmed by 5 bases and 0 bases, with 15 bases remaining between them. The CDR3 sequence: CASSRAGGASTDTQYF. The CDR3 nucleotides are TGTGCCAGCAGCAGGGCCGGTGGGGCTAGCACAGATACGCAGTATTTT.

The V gene is TRBV27, the J gene TRBJ2-3; 8 bases map to TRBD2. Germline assignment: CDR1 MNHEY and CDR2 SMNVEV (reference sequence). After removal of 6 bases from V and 0 bases from J, the junction contained 11 bases not matched to a gene. The CDR3 has 17 amino acids. The CDR3 coding sequence is TGTGCCAGCAGCCAGAGGGTGCGGGAGGCTAGCACAGATACGCAGTATTTT. As protein: CASSQRVREASTDTQYF.

The chain employs TRBV9 and TRBJ2-3, with D maybe TRBD2 (6 bases). Deletions cut 0 bases from V and 3 bases from J, with 14 bases between. Germline lookup yields CDR1 SGDLS and CDR2 YYNGEE. CDR3 size: 16 residues. The CDR3 nucleotides read TGTGCCAGCAGCGTAGGGTCGGGGGTAGGTACAGATACGCAGTATTTT. It is translated as CASSVGSGVGTDTQYF.

The DNA of the CDR3 is TGTGCCAGCAGCCAAGAGGGTCTAGCGAACTACAATGAGCAGTTCTTC. Protein product: CASSQEGLANYNEQFF. The V gene is TRBV4-2, the J gene TRBJ2-1; possibly TRBD2 for D (6 bases). Germline CDR1 reads LGHNA; CDR2 reads YNFKEQ. The CDR3 runs to 16 residues. Trimming removed 0 bases from V and 3 bases from J, with 12 bases in between.

The chain joins TRBV30 to TRBJ1-1, with 7 nucleotides matching TRBD1. The CDR3 has 13 residues. After removal of 3 bases from V and 3 bases from J, the junction contained 4 bases not matched to a gene. Germline loops: CDR1 GTSNPN, CDR2 SVGIG (reference sequence). The CDR3 bases are TGTGCCTGGAGGGCGACAGGGTACACTGAAGCTTTCTTT. Translated, it gives CAWRATGYTEAFF.

J is TRBJ1-5 and V is TRBV30, with D tentatively TRBD1 (5 bases). The length of the CDR3 is 13 residues. V lost 0 bases, J lost 9 bases, and 12 bases lay in between. Germline V lookup: CDR1 GTSNPN, CDR2 SVGIG (reference sequence). CDR3 sequence (DNA): TGTGCCTGGAGTGTCGGGGGAGGTGGGCCCCAGCATTTT. Protein: CAWSVGGGGPQHF.

Notes on this clone: The same CDR3 is also encoded by other DNA sequences in this sample. V is TRBV5-1 and J is TRBJ2-7; 7 nucleotides line up with TRBD2. The CDR3 has 15 residues. Looked up from germline, CDR1 is SGHRS and CDR2 is YFSETQ. Germline trimming cut 0 bases from V and 0 bases from J; bases unmatched to any gene: 3. CDR3 sequence reads: CASSLASGGSYEQYF. CDR3 sequence (DNA): TGCGCCAGCAGCTTGGCCTCGGGGGGCTCCTACGAGCAGTACTTC.

The J gene is TRBJ1-1, the V gene TRBV6-1; tentative D call: TRBD1 (6 bases). V shed 3 bases and J shed 4 bases, with 15 bases lying between them. The CDR3 is 15 amino acids. CDR1 and CDR2 from the germline V gene are MNHNS and SASEGT. The CDR3 sequence: CASSEGGLRATEAFF. The CDR3 region has the DNA TGTGCCAGCAGTGAGGGGGGGCTCCGGGCCACTGAAGCTTTCTTT.

This rearrangement joins TRBV6-1 to TRBJ2-7; the D gene is possibly TRBD2 (5 bases). The CDR3 consists of 14 residues. Between the trimmed V and J ends, which lost 6 bases and 2 bases, there was a span of 14 bases. CDR1 MNHNS and CDR2 SASEGT come from the germline V gene. DNA of the CDR3: TGTGCCAGCAGAGAAACTAGGGCTCCCTACGAGCAGTACTTC. Protein product: CASRETRAPYEQYF.